The subject of this entry is one TCR beta chain. Its antigen is still unknown. Within one base of it there is no much larger clone, and no base qualities were kept. The library came from the immunoSEQ multiplex PCR assay. The multiplex PCR relied on a mix of 60 forward primers for TCR Vbeta segments and 13 reverse primers for TCR Jbeta segments. Amplification of the CDR3 region of rearranged TCR beta genes was performed with a multiplex PCR assay on genomic DNA. The amplified TCR beta libraries were sequenced on the Illumina HiSeq System as 87-base-pair reads. The original methods were these. In a later analysis, approximately 74 million unique TCR beta chains were counted across the 666 repertoires, and approximately 11 million of these chains were shared by at least two donors. To remove PCR and sequencing errors, raw reads were error-corrected and collapsed into unique sequences using a nearest-neighbor algorithm that merged closely related sequences. V, D and J gene segments were assigned by aligning CDR3 sequences to IMGT reference sequences. Each retained sequence needed at least a six-nucleotide match to both a V gene segment and a J gene segment. Rearrangements were called productive when the CDR3 lacked stop codons and stayed in frame with V and J; all others were non-productive. Following IMGT convention, CDR3 was defined as the stretch from the second conserved V-encoded cysteine up to the conserved J-encoded phenylalanine. The earlier analysis of about 610 of the donors excluded any sequence lacking an unambiguous match to a single V gene segment. An earlier analysis of 587 of the donors classified V segments as functional when productive rearrangements were above 56.7% and as segregating when the standard deviation between donors was above 5%. To diagnose cytomegalovirus status from the catalog of TCR beta chain sequences, a statistical classification framework was built. In a later analysis, V and J genes were assigned by comparing TCR nucleotide sequences against IMGT/GENE-DB human TR gene sequences. In a later analysis, CDR3 sequences and most-parsimonious VDJ recombination scenarios were assigned using the TCRdist pipeline. In a later analysis, each TCR beta chain was defined by its CDR3 amino acid sequence together with its V-gene family, and reads lacking a unique V-gene family were excluded. As a way to deal with suspected cross-contamination and a sequencing artifact, a later analysis dropped 450 to 700 nucleotide sequences that were highly shared and had low generation probability. In a later analysis, a clonal expansion index for each public chain was calculated from normalized within-repertoire ranks of inferred template counts. In a later analysis, generation probabilities were computed using a VDJ recombination model fitted to out-of-frame rearrangements, and the results were checked against IGoR. Hypergeometric tests were used in a later analysis to score TCR-TCR, TCR-HLA and TCR-CMV co-occurrence, with a repertoire-size bias correction applied to the TCR pairs. False discovery rates were estimated in a later analysis by permuting HLA or CMV assignments 20 times. In a later analysis, co-occurring TCRs were grouped using DBSCAN, with TCRdist sequence similarity added in when clustering inside HLA-allele-positive subsets. Co-occurrence clustering excluded repertoires with fewer than 30,000 or more than 120,000 public chains, plus five with anomalous nucleotide sharing. TCRdb took over this immuneACCESS table, retaining in-frame rearrangements with V and J assigned. Such tables are incomplete; in checked studies, under half of the missing clones stem from an unresolved V gene, and the remainder is unexplained. V and J calls plus clone size are reproduced from that table; the DNA served to infer D and trimming. In this sample the table shows over 150,000 clones, 74% of which occur a single time. In total, the top ten clones hold about 2.1% of the sample.

The sample comes from a study of cytomegalovirus exposure and HLA in healthy donors (dated by TCRdb to 2016 to 2017). Regarding the complete study: In an earlier analysis of 587 of the donors, about 260 Gb of sequence data and 117 million unique TCR beta sequences from roughly 200 million T cells were reported. An early release that covered fewer than 800 HLA-typed donors contained approximately 300 gigabases of sequencing data and tens of millions of unique TCR sequences. Of the approximately 400 genotyped donors, about 84% fell in the genetic ancestry cluster associated with self-reported Caucasian donors. The aim of the study was to test whether cataloging public T cell receptors could identify signatures of past pathogen exposure. The study profiled the T cell repertoires of 500 to 800 subjects by immunosequencing and related them to cytomegalovirus serostatus. A separate validation cohort of about 110 different subjects was used in addition to the approximately 700-subject first cohort. To predict cytomegalovirus infection status, the study brought together high-throughput TCR immunosequencing, statistical association of individual TCRs with disease status, and machine learning. A later analysis re-examined previously published TCR beta repertoires from hundreds of donors and added high-resolution HLA genotyping to investigate patterns of TCR occurrence. Rather than drawing on any new phenotypic data, the later analysis identified candidate immune exposures from TCR beta sequences and the way those sequences occurred across donors. An earlier analysis of around 580 of the donors used high-throughput TCR beta sequencing to judge whether each TCR beta V gene segment behaved as functional or pseudogenic. Alongside the repertoire data, information on donor age, sex, ethnicity and CMV serostatus was compiled. In a later genetic analysis, genome-wide SNP genotypes for about 65% of the 666 donors were used, and that subset was treated as a discovery cohort. All discovery cohort repertoires had been generated on a single sequencing platform. Class I and class II HLA loci were covered by the typing at four-digit resolution. The number of donors typed differed by locus, with roughly 620-630 for A, B, C, DRB1 and DQB1, around 500 for DQA1, 606 for DPA1, and some 450 for DPB1. Because of strong linkage in the cohort, roughly five DR-DQ haplotypes were treated as single units for association and clustering. Among 398 genotyped donors of the cohort, an average of around 240,000 unique TCR beta nucleotide sequences were sequenced per donor, roughly 18% of them non-productive.

The full study reports these points: In a later analysis, the rate of TCR association differed among HLA loci, with DRB1 alleles having the most associated TCRs and HLA-C alleles having the fewest. Strong co-occurrence of HLA alleles, especially DR and DQ, made assigning TCR associations to individual alleles difficult. The earlier analysis of some 540 of the donors excluded some 15 rarely observed V segments, including chromosome 9 orphons, because counts were too low. A cluster of highly shared sequence variants was judged likely to be a technical artifact of the sequencing pipeline. In a later analysis, HLA-associated TCR beta chains were found to be more clonally expanded and to have lower generation probabilities than equally common non-associated chains. According to a later analysis, parvovirus B19, influenza, CMV and Epstein-Barr virus appeared linked to several top co-occurrence clusters. HLA typing was unavailable for some donors at each locus, so association tests used only the typed subset. Some IMGT-functional V segments, including TRBV6-2 and TRBV6-3, could not be distinguished by the 87-base-pair reads and were therefore excluded. Broadly in line with IMGT annotations, most TCR beta V segments showed up in productive rearrangements about 87% or about 30% of the time in an earlier analysis of 587 of the donors. A total of about 150 TCR beta chains were listed by the study as associated with cytomegalovirus. In a later analysis, most CMV-associated TCR beta chains were found to appear HLA-restricted, with HLA associations seemingly driven largely by CMV exposure. According to the authors, the approach could potentially be generalized to other disease states and immunological phenotypes. Specific HLA alleles were associated with 15,000 to 20,000 TCR beta sequences at a false discovery rate of 0.05 in a later analysis. In vitro tests confirmed that three of the cytomegalovirus-associated TCR beta chains recognize cytomegalovirus antigens. Most TCR sequences were seen in very few donors, while some public TCRs were found in many individuals. According to a later genetic analysis, donors in an Asian-associated ancestry cluster had fewer N-insertions in productive TCRs than the approximately 650-donor mean. CMV serostatus was the only immune exposure information available for the cohort. Cytomegalovirus status was reported to be diagnosed by the classifier with high specificity and sensitivity in both the original and validation cohorts. A further reported finding was that TCR beta sequences accurately predicted the HLA-A and HLA-B alleles for most subjects in the first cohort. Roughly uniform sequencing depth across donors was assumed in presence/absence analyses, although this assumption may not hold. Linkage disequilibrium might explain the correlated functional status among segregating V segments, but an unknown experimental factor could not be excluded. This cohort had only TCR beta chains sequenced, and the lack of alpha or paired-chain data limited which features could be detected. An association between a missense DCLRE1C variant and V-gene and J-gene trimming of TCR beta chains was found in a later genetic analysis and replicated in an independent cohort.

CDR1 and CDR2 were assigned from the germline V gene as KGHSH and LQKENI. Trimming removed 2 bases from V and 5 bases from J; the gene matches leave 9 bases unexplained. The CDR3 sequence holds 16 residues, the cysteine and phenylalanine included. Only CDR3 DNA is held: 48 bases, read in frame from base 1. The cohort consisted of 650 to 850 healthy bone marrow donors. Cohort members were all nominally healthy when sampled, although unrecorded immune exposures were likely present. The donor tested CMV seronegative, placing the donor among the 350 to 400 seronegative members of the cohort. A peripheral blood sample was collected from each donor, and TCR beta sequencing was performed on peripheral blood mononuclear cells. Genomic DNA extraction from the blood cell samples was performed with the Qiagen DNeasy Blood Extraction Kit.

This TCR was recovered from a man in his thirties or forties in good health and CMV-seronegative. The receptor chain draws on TRBV18 and TRBJ2-7, and 10 junction bases match TRBD1. Sequenced sample: PBMCs. The base sequence is TGTGCCAGCTCACCATTAAGACAGGGGGCAGACCACGAGCAGTACTTC. The resulting protein is CASSPLRQGADHEQYF. Reference TRBV18 and TRBJ2-7 proteins supply the regions before and after the CDR3; the full variable domain is: NAGVMQNPRHLVRRRGQEARLRCSPMKGHSHVYWYRQLPEEGLKFMVYLQKENIIDESGMPKERFSAEFPKEGPSILRIQQVVRGDSAAYFCASSPLRQGADHEQYFGPGTRLTVT.